This T cell receptor (beta chain) was observed in a study of T cell changes during pregnancy in multiple sclerosis. Trimming removed 3 bases at V and 5 bases at J, with 14 bases between. Germline CDR1 reads SGHNT; CDR2 reads YYREEE (reference sequence). The CDR3 spans 14 residues. Only in-frame clones appear in the TCRdb table, and some are missing; sequencing was by immunoSEQ multiplex PCR. The data show 35,000 to 45,000 clones, almost 95% seen once. The V and J genes are TRBV5-4 and TRBJ2-5; tentative D call: TRBD2 (6 bases). The source of this sequence is a female donor with multiple sclerosis, enrolled in a pregnancy study. Sequenced input: peripheral blood. DNA of the CDR3: TGTGCCAGCAGCTCCCGACTAGGAGGGGAGACCCAGTACTTC. Translated, it gives CASSSRLGGETQYF.